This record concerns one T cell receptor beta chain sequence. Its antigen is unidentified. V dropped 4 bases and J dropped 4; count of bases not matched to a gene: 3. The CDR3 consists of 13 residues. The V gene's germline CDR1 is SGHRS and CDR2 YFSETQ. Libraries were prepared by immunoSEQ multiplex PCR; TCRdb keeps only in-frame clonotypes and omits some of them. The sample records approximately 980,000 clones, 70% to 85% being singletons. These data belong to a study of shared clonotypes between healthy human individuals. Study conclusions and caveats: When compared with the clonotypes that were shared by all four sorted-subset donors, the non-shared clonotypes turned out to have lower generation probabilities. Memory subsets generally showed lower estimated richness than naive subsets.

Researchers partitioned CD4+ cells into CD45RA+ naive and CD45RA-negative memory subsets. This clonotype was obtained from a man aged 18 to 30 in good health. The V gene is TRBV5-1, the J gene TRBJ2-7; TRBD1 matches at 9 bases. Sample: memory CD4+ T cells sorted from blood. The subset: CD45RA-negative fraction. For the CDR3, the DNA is TGCGCCAGCAGCACTGGGACAGGGTACGAGCAGTACTTC. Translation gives CASSTGTGYEQYF.